A selection of T cell receptor beta chains follows, all from one sample in a study of early T cells in non-severe SARS-CoV-2 infection. TCRdb itself ran the 5' RACE reads through MiXCR, one entry per CDR3 protein. The sample records 100,000 to 150,000 distinct CDR3 sequences, under 15% being singletons. The sample taken for sequencing was whole blood. These receptors all stem from an adult who was a healthcare worker with PCR-confirmed SARS-CoV-2 infection or an uninfected control (not recorded which). Both conserved end residues are part of each CDR3. D genes are given only for firm matches. Not every row has a clone size; where given, it reads once, few, many or a size class.

>few|TRBV2|TRBJ1-5|TRBD1
CASTGGGHLYSNQPQHF
TGTGCCAGTACCGGAGGGGGCCACCTTTATAGCAATCAGCCCCAGCATTTT
>few|TRBV12-3/TRBV12-4|TRBJ2-1|TRBD2
CASSLPSGAHNEQFF
TGTGCCAGCAGTTTGCCTAGCGGGGCCCACAATGAGCAGTTCTTC
>many|TRBV14|TRBJ1-2|TRBD1
CASSPTRQGLGYTF
TGTGCCAGCAGCCCCACCCGACAGGGTCTTGGCTACACCTTC
>.|TRBV20-1|TRBJ2-3|.
CSAARVDTQYF
TGCAGTGCTGCCAGAGTAGATACGCAGTATTTT
>many|TRBV19|TRBJ2-1|TRBD2
CASSRAGGSYNEQFF
TGTGCCAGTAGTAGAGCGGGGGGGTCCTACAATGAGCAGTTCTTC
>.|TRBV5-1|TRBJ2-3|.
CASSLDRVPDTQYF
TGCGCCAGCAGCTTGGACAGGGTCCCAGATACGCAGTATTTT
>.|TRBV28|TRBJ2-3|.
CASSLSGPPTRGTQYF
TGTGCCAGCAGTTTAAGCGGACCACCCACACGCGGGACGCAGTATTTT
>few|TRBV7-2|TRBJ2-1|.
CASSIYNEQFF
TGTGCCAGCAGCATATACAATGAGCAGTTCTTC
>few|TRBV2|TRBJ2-3|TRBD2
CASSEVLAGEDTQYF
TGTGCCAGCAGTGAAGTCCTAGCGGGGGAAGATACGCAGTATTTT
>many|TRBV7-9|TRBJ1-5|.
CASSRGAGPQHF
TGTGCCAGCAGCAGGGGCGCGGGACCCCAGCATTTT
>few|TRBV4-1|TRBJ2-7|.
CASSQEVAALYEQYF
TGCGCCAGCAGCCAAGAAGTAGCGGCACTCTACGAGCAGTACTTC
>few|TRBV29-1|TRBJ2-2|TRBD1
CSGRTGGRTGELFF
TGCAGCGGGAGGACAGGGGGTCGGACCGGGGAGCTGTTTTTT
>.|TRBV20-1|TRBJ2-3|TRBD2
CSARPPSGGPRTDTQYF
TGCAGTGCCCGCCCCCCTAGCGGGGGCCCAAGGACAGATACGCAGTATTTT
>.|TRBV12-3/TRBV12-4|TRBJ2-5|TRBD1
CASSLQQGDQETQYF
TGTGCCAGCAGTTTACAACAGGGGGATCAAGAGACCCAGTACTTC
>few|TRBV5-1|TRBJ2-7|.
CASSLPGPAEEQYF
TGCGCCAGCAGCTTACCGGGACCAGCAGAGGAGCAGTACTTC
>.|TRBV28|TRBJ1-5|.
CASSLADRSAQHF
TGTGCCAGCAGTTTAGCTGACAGATCAGCCCAGCATTTT
>.|TRBV29-1|TRBJ1-1|.
CSVWGANTEAFF
TGCAGCGTGTGGGGGGCGAACACTGAAGCTTTCTTT
>few|TRBV9|TRBJ1-3|.
CASSVGSSGNTIYF
TGTGCCAGCAGCGTTGGCAGCTCTGGAAACACCATATATTTT
>few|TRBV15|TRBJ1-4|.
CATSTDLRNEKLFF
TGTGCCACCAGCACCGACCTCCGGAATGAAAAACTGTTTTTT
>.|TRBV4-2|TRBJ1-4|.
CASSQEERANEKLFF
TGTGCCAGCAGCCAAGAGGAGAGGGCTAATGAAAAACTGTTTTTT
>.|TRBV7-9|TRBJ2-1|TRBD2
CASSLPGLAPNEQFF
TGTGCCAGCAGTCTCCCGGGACTAGCTCCCAATGAGCAGTTCTTC
>few|TRBV6-1|TRBJ2-3|TRBD2
CASRSSGGSGDTQYF
TGTGCCAGCAGGAGTAGCGGGGGGAGTGGAGATACGCAGTATTTT
>few|TRBV2|TRBJ2-3|TRBD1
CASRGTDSDTQYF
TGTGCCAGCAGGGGGACAGACTCAGATACGCAGTATTTT
>.|TRBV12-3/TRBV12-4|TRBJ1-4|.
CASSQGSEKLFF
TGTGCCAGCAGTCAAGGGAGTGAAAAACTGTTTTTT
>.|TRBV2|TRBJ2-6|.
CASSETPGGRYSGANVLTF
TGTGCCAGCAGTGAAACGCCCGGAGGGCGTTACTCTGGGGCCAACGTCCTGACTTTC
>.|TRBV7-9|TRBJ2-3|.
CASSLQVSTDTQYF
TGTGCCAGCAGCTTACAGGTTAGCACAGATACGCAGTATTTT
>.|TRBV29-1|TRBJ2-7|TRBD1
CSVGTGAYEQYF
TGCAGCGTTGGGACAGGAGCCTACGAGCAGTACTTC
>.|TRBV2|TRBJ2-1|TRBD2
CASSKGLARSSYNEQFF
TGTGCCAGCAGTAAGGGACTAGCGAGGAGCTCCTACAATGAGCAGTTCTTC
>few|TRBV3-1|TRBJ2-2|.
CASEGRGTGELFF
TGTGCCAGCGAGGGGCGAGGCACCGGGGAGCTGTTTTTT
>.|TRBV2|TRBJ1-2|.
CASSVRDHGYTF
TGTGCCAGCAGCGTTAGGGACCATGGCTACACCTTC
>few|TRBV7-6|TRBJ2-2|TRBD2
CASSLETSGDFGELFF
TGTGCCAGCAGCTTAGAGACTAGCGGGGACTTCGGGGAGCTGTTTTTT
>few|TRBV4-1|TRBJ2-1|TRBD2
CASSQDILRRYGTSSYNEQFF
TGCGCCAGCAGCCAAGATATTCTACGCAGGTACGGGACTAGCTCCTACAATGAGCAGTTCTTC
>few|TRBV7-9|TRBJ2-1|.
CASSPYGGDAYNEQFF
TGTGCCAGCAGCCCGTACGGGGGAGACGCCTACAATGAGCAGTTCTTC
>few|TRBV10-1|TRBJ2-1|.
CASSPGPNEQFF
TGCGCCAGCAGTCCAGGGCCCAATGAGCAGTTCTTC
>.|TRBV6-6|TRBJ1-1|.
CASMDLLNTEAFF
TGTGCCAGCATGGACTTACTGAACACTGAAGCTTTCTTT
>few|TRBV25-1|TRBJ2-3|.
CASTGPDTQYF
TGTGCCAGCACCGGACCCGATACGCAGTATTTT
>few|TRBV6-5|TRBJ2-3|.
CASSYGPGRFGNTQYF
TGTGCCAGCAGTTACGGTCCGGGCAGGTTTGGGAATACGCAGTATTTT
>many|TRBV6-6|TRBJ2-5|.
CASSYSGLQETQYF
TGTGCCAGCAGTTACTCGGGACTTCAAGAGACCCAGTACTTC
>.|TRBV18|TRBJ2-5|.
CASSPQGSETRYF
TGTGCCAGCTCACCACAGGGATCCGAGACCCGGTACTTC
>few|TRBV3-1|TRBJ2-7|TRBD1
CASSPAEGQDSDYEQYF
TGTGCCAGCAGCCCTGCGGAGGGACAGGATTCTGACTACGAGCAGTACTTC
>.|TRBV6-2/TRBV6-3|TRBJ1-5|.
CASRGDGAGNQPQHF
TGTGCCAGCAGAGGCGACGGGGCGGGCAATCAGCCCCAGCATTTT
>few|TRBV7-9|TRBJ1-5|.
CASSPPGSNQPQHF
TGTGCCAGCAGCCCCCCGGGTAGCAATCAGCCCCAGCATTTT
>few|TRBV11-3|TRBJ2-3|.
CASSPGLGAQYF
TGTGCCAGCAGCCCAGGACTGGGGGCGCAGTATTTT
>.|TRBV20-1|TRBJ1-2|.
CSASNTENGYTF
TGCAGTGCTTCCAACACAGAGAATGGCTACACCTTC